The 32 T cell receptor beta chains below were found in one sample sequenced in a study of Ad26.COV2.S vaccination and SARS-CoV-2 variants. The table came from immunoSEQ multiplex PCR; TCRdb's copy has only in-frame clones and leaves some out. The sample shows about 680,000 clones, roughly 90% of them seen only once. Stated treatment: some 20 received Ad26.COV2.S at low or high dose, single or two shots; 5 received placebo; per-sample allocation not given. Collection of samples fell on day 63 after the first vaccine or placebo injection. The starting material was peripheral blood, obtained in a trial of Ad26.COV2.S vaccine versus placebo. Receptors were obtained from a person between 18 and 59 years old who received the Ad26.COV2.S COVID-19 vaccine or a placebo.

This sequence joins TRBV18 and TRBJ2-1; D is possibly TRBD1 (5 bases). This CDR3 spans 13 amino acids. Germline V lookup: CDR1 KGHSH, CDR2 LQKENI. V lost 3 bases and J lost 5, with 8 bases in between. The chain's CDR3 is CASSPQGNNEQFF. The CDR3 DNA sequence: TGTGCCAGCTCACCCCAGGGCAACAATGAGCAGTTCTTC.

As to this clone: The same CDR3 is also encoded by other DNA sequences in this sample. The chain has TRBV5-1 and TRBJ2-7; TRBD1 aligns across 7 bases. The CDR3 has 14 residues. The V and J ends lost 4 bases and 1 base, in that order; junction bases with no gene match: 5. Germline values: CDR1 SGHRS, CDR2 YFSETQ. CDR3: CASSPGTASYEQYF. CDR3 nucleotides: TGCGCCAGCAGCCCCGGGACAGCGTCCTACGAGCAGTACTTC.

The CDR3 here is CASSIGTGKGRNTEAFF. CDR3 DNA sequence: TGTGCCAGTAGTATAGGGACAGGGAAAGGACGGAACACTGAAGCTTTCTTT. This chain links TRBV19 with TRBJ1-1; TRBD1 matches 8 bases. There are 17 residues in the CDR3. CDR1 and CDR2 (germline): LNHDA, SQIVND (reference sequence). Trimming cost V 1 base and J 1 base; bases outside gene matches: 8.

V gene TRBV27 combines with J gene TRBJ2-7; the D is unclear. V lost 5 bases and J lost 4, with 21 bases in between. The CDR3 is 16 amino acids. Germline CDR1 is MNHEY and CDR2 is SMNVEV (reference sequence). The CDR3 DNA reads TGTGCCAGCAGTCTCGCGGACGCACGGCCTCCGTACGAGCAGTACTTC. Protein product: CASSLADARPPYEQYF.

This chain joins TRBV21-1 and TRBJ2-3; TRBD2, the table's D call, lacks a check against the DNA. TRBV21-1 is a known pseudogene. The CDR3 contains 16 residues. CDR3 amino acids: CASSKAAGWGSDTQYF. CDR3 in DNA: TGTGCCAGCAGCAAAGCGGCGGGGTGGGGATCAGATACGCAGTATTTT.

The chain uses TRBV3-1 (or the pseudogene TRBV3-2) and TRBJ2-3, with 9 bases matching TRBD2. The germline gives CDR1 LGHDT, CDR2 YNNKEL (reference sequence). The CDR3 contains 15 residues. The J segment lost 5 bases and the V segment lost 2 bases, leaving 5 bases of the junction unmatched. CDR3 protein: CASSQLAGEGDTQYF. The CDR3 DNA reads as TGTGCCAGCAGCCAATTAGCGGGAGAAGGAGATACGCAGTATTTT.

This sequence joins TRBV19 and TRBJ1-2; a possible D gene is TRBD1 (6 bases). The CDR3 has 14 amino acids. The germline V gene encodes CDR1 LNHDA and CDR2 SQIVND (reference sequence). With 5 bases removed from V and 4 bases from J, the gap between germline ends came to 14 bases. The CDR3 DNA reads TGTGCCAGTAGTGTAGCCCAGGGGACCTATGGCTACACCTTC. Protein sequence: CASSVAQGTYGYTF. Together with reference TRBV19 and TRBJ1-2, the CDR3 gives the full variable domain: DGGITQSPKYLFRKEGQNVTLSCEQNLNHDAMYWYRQDPGQGLRLIYYSQIVNDFQKGDIAEGYSVSREKKESFPLTVTSAQKNPTAFYLCASSVAQGTYGYTFGSGTRLTVV.

Only one count was recorded for this clone. The rearrangement joins TRBV27 to TRBJ1-1; D remains unclear. The CDR3 sequence is 15 residues long. Trimming took 6 bases from V and 4 from J, leaving 18 bases between them. CDR1 is MNHEY, CDR2 SMNVEV, per germline (reference sequence). As DNA, the CDR3 is TGTGCCAGCAGCCCACCCCGGAGGGCAAGCACTGAAGCTTTCTTT. It codes for CASSPPRRASTEAFF.

The chain employs TRBV21-1 and TRBJ2-7; the DNA was not compared with TRBD1, the D call given in the table. TRBV21-1 is labeled a pseudogene. The CDR3 is made up of 15 amino acids. In nucleotides, the CDR3 is TGTGCCAGCAGCATGCAGGTTCCAGTTGCCTACGAGCAGTACTTC. It yields the protein CASSMQVPVAYEQYF.

J is TRBJ2-3 and V is TRBV27; 8 bases agree with TRBD2. V lost 2 bases and J lost 0; bases outside the gene matches: 7. There are 17 residues in the CDR3. CDR1 is MNHEY, CDR2 SMNVEV, per germline (reference sequence). The CDR3 sequence: CASSLARSGISTDTQYF. The CDR3 DNA is TGTGCCAGCAGTTTAGCCCGTAGCGGGATAAGCACAGATACGCAGTATTTT.

The chain couples TRBV9 to TRBJ2-7; 8 bases are shared with TRBD2. Per the germline V gene, CDR1 is SGDLS and CDR2 is YYNGEE. The CDR3 runs 15 residues. Trimming cost V 0 bases and J 3 bases; bases outside gene matches: 5. Here the CDR3 reads CASSVAAGANYEQYF. The CDR3 nucleotides read TGTGCCAGCAGCGTAGCAGCGGGAGCTAACTACGAGCAGTACTTC.

Turning to this clone: The sample contains more than one DNA sequence encoding this CDR3. The genes are TRBV14 and TRBJ1-2; 8 bases match TRBD1. Germline CDR1 and CDR2: SGHDN and FVKESK. The CDR3 sequence is 13 residues long. The V and J ends lost 6 bases and 4 bases, in that order; junction bases with no gene match: 4. The CDR3 DNA reads as TGTGCCAGCAGTGACAGGGGATCCTATGGCTACACCTTC. As protein: CASSDRGSYGYTF.

This chain uses TRBV9 with TRBJ2-5; 12 nucleotides match TRBD2. After removal of 1 base from V and 1 base from J, the junction contained 2 bases not matched to a gene. From germline, CDR1 is SGDLS and CDR2 YYNGEE. This CDR3 has 16 amino acids. The CDR3 spells CASSVKGLAGQETQYF. Here the CDR3 DNA reads TGTGCCAGCAGCGTAAAGGGACTAGCGGGCCAAGAGACCCAGTACTTC.

The J gene is TRBJ2-1, the V gene TRBV2; a weak D match, TRBD2 (5 bases). V gave up 5 bases and J gave up 3 bases, with 8 bases separating them. This CDR3 region has 13 residues. The V gene's germline CDR1 is SNHLY and CDR2 FYNNEI. CDR3 sequence (DNA): TGTGCCAGCAGTCGGACTGGCTACAATGAGCAGTTCTTC. This translates into CASSRTGYNEQFF.

This chain uses TRBV5-1 with TRBJ2-2; tentatively, D is TRBD1 (6 bases). The germline gives CDR1 SGHRS, CDR2 YFSETQ. This CDR3 comprises 14 residues. V lost 6 bases and J lost 5, with 14 bases in between. CDR3 nucleotide sequence: TGCGCCAGCAAGGGAACAGGGTGGACCGGGGAGCTGTTTTTT. Its translation: CASKGTGWTGELFF.

This chain joins TRBV6-8 and TRBJ1-5; 8 bases are shared with TRBD1. V lost 7 bases, J lost 6 bases, and 14 bases stayed unmatched. This CDR3 has 16 amino acids. Germline CDR1 MNHGY, CDR2 SAAAGT. The CDR3: CASNIPRTGRTQPQHF. The CDR3 bases are TGTGCCAGCAACATACCCCGGACAGGGAGGACTCAGCCCCAGCATTTT.

The J gene is TRBJ2-1, the V gene TRBV19; D may correspond to TRBD1 or TRBD2 (5 bases each). The length of the CDR3 is 15 residues. CDR1 LNHDA and CDR2 SQIVND come from the germline V gene (reference sequence). V lost 1 base to trimming and J lost 6 bases, with 13 bases between them. The CDR3 loop reads CASSIGDGAFNEQFF. The CDR3 nucleotides read TGTGCCAGTAGTATAGGGGACGGGGCGTTCAATGAGCAGTTCTTC.

The J gene is TRBJ1-1, the V gene TRBV3-1 (or the pseudogene TRBV3-2); 10 bases are shared with TRBD1. The J segment lost 6 bases and the V segment lost 0 bases, leaving 1 base of the junction unmatched. This CDR3 has 14 residues. The germline V gene has CDR1 LGHDT and CDR2 YNNKEL (reference sequence). CDR3 sequence (DNA): TGTGCCAGCAGCCAAGATGACAGGGGGCCTGAAGCTTTCTTT. Its translation is CASSQDDRGPEAFF.

J is TRBJ1-6 and V is TRBV7-2, with 9 bases lining up with TRBD1. Germline V gene data show CDR1 as SGHTA and CDR2 as FQGNSA. After removal of 5 bases from V and 8 bases from J, the junction contained 1 base not matched to a gene. CDR3 length equals 13 residues. CDR3 amino acids: CASSRQGDSPLHF. In DNA, the CDR3 is TGTGCCAGCAGCCGACAGGGGGATTCACCCCTCCACTTT.

This chain links TRBV27 with TRBJ1-3, with a possible D match to TRBD1 (5 bases). This CDR3 is built from 13 residues. The V gene's germline CDR1 is MNHEY and CDR2 SMNVEV (reference sequence). The V and J ends lost 5 bases and 8 bases respectively, with 13 bases between them. CDR3 in amino acids: CASSPQIGDTIYF. In DNA form, the CDR3 reads TGTGCCAGCAGTCCCCAAATAGGGGACACCATATATTTT.

The chain employs TRBV11-3 and TRBJ2-2, with D unclear. Germline CDR1 and CDR2: SGHNT and YENEEA. The CDR3 loop spans 14 amino acids. Trimming took off 6 bases at V and 0 bases at J, with 8 bases between the two ends. CDR3 coding DNA: TGTGCCAGCAGTCAATCCCCGAACACCGGGGAGCTGTTTTTT. Protein sequence: CASSQSPNTGELFF.

With regard to this clone: This CDR3 is also generated by other DNA sequences in the sample. The rearrangement links TRBV7-2 to TRBJ1-1; D uncertain. The CDR3 is 15 amino acids. From germline, CDR1 is SGHTA and CDR2 FQGNSA. Trimming cost V 0 bases and J 0 bases, with 8 bases left between them. The CDR3 sequence: CASSLAPGMNTEAFF. For the CDR3, the DNA is TGTGCCAGCAGCTTAGCGCCAGGTATGAACACTGAAGCTTTCTTT.

The rearrangement joins TRBV5-1 to TRBJ2-5; 13 bases line up with TRBD2. CDR1 SGHRS and CDR2 YFSETQ come from the germline V gene. The ends lost 2 bases at V and 6 bases at J; junction bases unmatched: 7. This CDR3 has 16 residues. The CDR3 protein is CASSFGGTSGIKTQYF. DNA of the CDR3: TGCGCCAGCAGCTTTGGCGGGACTAGCGGGATAAAGACCCAGTACTTC.

The rearrangement joins TRBV5-4 to TRBJ2-5; the D gene is possibly TRBD1 (6 bases). The length of the CDR3 is 13 residues. Germline lookup yields CDR1 SGHNT and CDR2 YYREEE (reference sequence). Trimming removed 3 bases from V and 5 bases from J, with 11 bases in between. The CDR3 region is CASSSNREETQYF. The CDR3 nucleotides read TGTGCCAGCAGCTCGAACAGGGAGGAGACCCAGTACTTC.

The chain is built from TRBV23-1 and TRBJ2-5, with D perhaps TRBD1 (6 bases). TRBV23-1 is identified as an open reading frame with a role that is uncertain. V shed 0 bases and J shed 0 bases, with 11 bases lying between them. The CDR3 has 16 amino acids. The CDR3 loop is CASSQSGTSYQETQYF. In nucleotides, the CDR3 is TGCGCCAGCAGTCAATCGGGGACATCGTACCAAGAGACCCAGTACTTC.

This clone was found a few times. The chain couples TRBV7-9 to TRBJ2-5; 11 bases agree with TRBD2. J lost 2 bases, V lost 2 bases, and 4 bases had no gene match. In germline, CDR1 is SEHNR, CDR2 FQNEAQ (reference sequence). The CDR3 runs 16 residues. The CDR3 region is CASSLIAGGPQETQYF. DNA for the CDR3: TGTGCCAGCAGCTTAATAGCGGGAGGGCCACAAGAGACCCAGTACTTC.

This chain links TRBV9 with TRBJ1-1; D is possibly TRBD1 (6 bases). This CDR3 spans 15 amino acids. Per germline, CDR1 SGDLS and CDR2 YYNGEE. V was clipped by 0 bases and J by 0 bases, with 9 bases between them. The CDR3, as DNA: TGTGCCAGCAGCGTAGTTGGGGGCGTGAACACTGAAGCTTTCTTT. Its translation: CASSVVGGVNTEAFF.

This clone was seen a few times. Additional DNA sequences in this sample encode the identical CDR3. The chain has TRBV3-1 (or the pseudogene TRBV3-2) and TRBJ1-1; D is undetermined. There are 15 residues in the CDR3. The germline V gene has CDR1 LGHDT and CDR2 YNNKEL (reference sequence). V lost 4 bases and J 1 base, leaving 13 bases between the germline ends. CDR3 coding DNA: TGTGCCAGCAGCCTACCAGGAGGAGGGAACACTGAAGCTTTCTTT. Its translation: CASSLPGGGNTEAFF.

This clone was found once. V is TRBV6-5 and J is TRBJ1-2; 11 positions agree with TRBD1. V shed 2 bases and J 6 bases; nucleotides not matched to a gene: 5. Germline V gives CDR1 MNHEY, CDR2 SVGAGI. There are 15 residues in the CDR3. CDR3 amino acids: CASSYLGQGADGYTF. CDR3 bases: TGTGCCAGCAGTTACCTAGGACAGGGGGCGGATGGCTACACCTTC.

This clone is a singleton in its sample. The chain is built from TRBV7-2 and TRBJ2-7; TRBD2 matches at 7 bases. Trimming cost V 5 bases and J 6 bases; bases outside gene matches: 10. CDR1 is SGHTA and CDR2 is FQGNSA in the germline V gene. CDR3 length equals 14 residues. DNA for the CDR3: TGTGCCAGCAGCACACTCACCCCGGGAGGCGAGCAGTACTTC. This gives the protein CASSTLTPGGEQYF.

This chain connects TRBV19 to TRBJ2-3; 7 bases agree with TRBD2. The CDR3 has 16 residues. After removal of 7 bases from V and 0 bases from J, the junction contained 10 bases not matched to a gene. The germline CDR1 and CDR2 sequences are LNHDA and SQIVND (reference sequence). The CDR3 loop reads CASTKWGGISTDTQYF. The CDR3 DNA sequence: TGTGCCAGTACCAAATGGGGGGGGATCAGCACAGATACGCAGTATTTT.

V usage is TRBV3-1 (or the pseudogene TRBV3-2) and J usage is TRBJ2-1; 11 bases are a match to TRBD1. CDR3 size: 16 residues. Trimming cost V 4 bases and J 9 bases; bases outside gene matches: 11. In germline, CDR1 is LGHDT, CDR2 YNNKEL (reference sequence). CDR3 loop: CASSPRGTGGRREQFF. Here the CDR3 DNA reads TGTGCCAGCAGCCCTAGAGGGACAGGGGGGAGGCGTGAGCAGTTCTTC.